This T cell receptor (beta chain) was recorded in a study of shared clonotypes between healthy human individuals. Study-level background: The donor group consisted of two women and a few men, aged 18 to 49. Findings of the study overall: Compared with memory subsets, naive subsets generally had larger estimated richness.

About this clone: Its antigen is not identified.

Both subsets, CD45RA+ naive and CD45RA-negative memory, were split from the CD4+ cells. Germline assignment: CDR1 MNHEY and CDR2 SMNVEV (reference sequence). V dropped 5 bases and J dropped 1 base, with 17 bases sitting between them. The CDR3 covers 16 residues. TCRdb keeps only in-frame clones here, not all; method: immunoSEQ multiplex PCR. The sample has 2,100,000 or so clones; approximately 95% are singletons. Sequenced input: naive CD4+ T cells sorted from blood. Sample subset: CD45RA+ positively selected. The receptor was derived from a man aged 18 to 29 in good health. The V gene is TRBV27, the J gene TRBJ1-1; D unresolved. CDR3 loop: CASSISRLYSNTEAFF. CDR3 nucleotide sequence: TGTGCCAGCAGTATTTCCCGATTATATTCGAACACTGAAGCTTTCTTT.